These 5 T cell receptor beta chains originate from one sample sequenced in a study of blood T cell repertoires in COVID-19. TCRdb's copy holds only in-frame clones and misses some; the assay was immunoSEQ multiplex PCR. The sample yields 200,000 to 250,000 clones, under 90% seen once. Material: peripheral blood. The receptor source for this set is a man aged 25-45 years with active or convalescent COVID-19.

The V and J genes are TRBV4-1 and TRBJ2-1; 12 bases line up with TRBD2. Germline CDR1 MGHRA, CDR2 YSYEKL. With 3 bases clipped from V and 8 bases from J, the junction kept 14 bases outside the gene matches. CDR3 size: 18 residues. This chain's CDR3 is CASSQIAPASGRADEQFF. The CDR3 coding sequence is TGCGCCAGCAGCCAGATAGCCCCAGCTAGCGGGAGGGCCGATGAGCAGTTCTTC.

V is TRBV4-3 and J is TRBJ1-5, with D possibly matching TRBD1 (6 bases). The V and J ends lost 2 bases and 6 bases respectively, with 14 bases between them. From germline, CDR1 is LGHNA and CDR2 YSLEER. The CDR3 covers 15 residues. Written as DNA, the CDR3 is TGCGCCAGCAGCCAATCTCAGGGGAGTAGTCAGCCCCAGCATTTT. This translates into CASSQSQGSSQPQHF.

V is TRBV6-6 and J is TRBJ2-6; maybe TRBD1 (5 bases). CDR1 and CDR2 from the germline V gene are MNHNY and SVGAGI (reference sequence). The length of the CDR3 is 16 residues. The V end lost 6 bases, the J end lost 1 base, and 13 bases lay between the germline ends. The CDR3 nucleotides are TGTGCCAGCAGAGAGACCAGGGATTCTGGGGCCAACGTCCTGACTTTC. Translating it yields CASRETRDSGANVLTF.

The gene calls are TRBV24-1 and TRBJ2-1; 12 bases match TRBD2. Germline V gene sequence: CDR1 KGHDR, CDR2 SFDVKD. Trimming took 5 bases from V and 4 from J; bases not matched to a gene: 2. The CDR3 has 15 amino acids. The DNA of the CDR3 is TGTGCCACCAGTGGGACTAGCGGGATTTACAATGAGCAGTTCTTC. This translates into CATSGTSGIYNEQFF.

The chain uses TRBV7-6 and TRBJ2-1; D might be TRBD1 (5 bases). Germline V gene sequence: CDR1 SGHVS, CDR2 FNYEAQ. Trimming shortened V by 3 bases and J by 9 bases, and 12 bases separated the two germline ends. This CDR3 region has 13 residues. In DNA form, the CDR3 reads TGTGCCAGCAGCTTCACCGACAGTGGTGAGCAGTTCTTC. It yields the protein CASSFTDSGEQFF.